This is a list of T cell receptor beta chains from one sample in a study of control samples from healthy donors and cancer patients. Sequencing was performed with immunoSEQ multiplex PCR; in TCRdb, only in-frame clones are kept and a portion is missing. The repertoire has 100,000 to 150,000 clones, approximately 93% of them found once; the top ten carry 7.8%. The sample taken for sequencing was blood. These receptors came from a woman aged 18-29 years in good health. Each CDR3 is given with its conserved first and last residue. The D gene is left open where the match is weak. Not every row has a clone size; where given, it reads once, few, many or a size class.

j_call	v_call	d_call	clone_size	cdr3_aa	cdr3_nt
TRBJ2-3	TRBV7-2	-	-	CASSLGLRRTDTQYF	TGTGCCAGCAGCTTAGGGCTACGCCGCACAGATACGCAGTATTTT
TRBJ2-1	TRBV27	TRBD2	-	CASSPGLAGGSGRGFF	TGTGCCAGCAGCCCCGGGCTAGCGGGGGGGTCAGGTCGGGGGTTCTTC
TRBJ1-1	TRBV21-1	-	-	CASSKPKGTEAFF	TGTGCCAGCAGCAAGCCCAAAGGCACTGAAGCTTTCTTT
TRBJ2-7	TRBV5-1	-	-	CASSPFGGGTYEQYF	TGCGCCAGCAGCCCCTTTGGAGGGGGAACCTACGAGCAGTACTTC
TRBJ1-4	TRBV28	TRBD1	-	CASSLGQGGKLFF	TGTGCCAGCAGCCTCGGACAGGGTGGAAAACTGTTTTTT
TRBJ2-3	TRBV7-2	TRBD2	-	CASSLEEGASGSCTDTQYF	TGTGCCAGCAGCTTAGAGGAGGGGGCTAGCGGGAGCTGCACAGATACGCAGTATTTT
TRBJ2-1	TRBV24-1	-	once	CATSDPGEGPYNEQFF	TGTGCCACCAGTGACCCTGGAGAGGGTCCATACAATGAGCAGTTCTTC
TRBJ2-1	TRBV7-3	-	-	CASSPRQGSNEQFF	TGTGCCAGCAGCCCCAGGCAGGGGAGCAATGAGCAGTTCTTC
TRBJ1-4	TRBV28	TRBD1	once	CASRSQVGQGGEKLFF	TGTGCCAGCCGATCCCAGGTGGGACAGGGGGGTGAAAAACTGTTTTTT
TRBJ2-5	TRBV20-1	-	-	CSARAQQVQYF	TGCAGTGCTAGGGCCCAGCAGGTCCAGTACTTC
TRBJ2-3	TRBV24-1	-	-	CATSTSGDTQYF	TGTGCCACCAGTACGTCCGGGGATACGCAGTATTTT
TRBJ1-1	TRBV6-6	-	-	CASSYQGSTEAFF	TGTGCCAGCAGTTATCAGGGGAGCACTGAAGCTTTCTTT
TRBJ2-7	TRBV5-4	TRBD2	-	CASSSGGLAYEQYF	TGTGCCAGCAGCTCTGGGGGACTAGCCTACGAGCAGTACTTC
TRBJ1-1	TRBV28	-	-	CASSLRGDTEAFF	TGTGCCAGCAGTTTAAGGGGAGACACTGAAGCTTTCTTT
TRBJ1-2	TRBV2	TRBD1	-	CASSGVQGTYGYTF	TGTGCCAGCAGTGGGGTACAGGGGACCTATGGCTACACCTTC
TRBJ2-3	TRBV9	-	-	CASSGSPTDTQYF	TGTGCCAGCAGCGGGAGTCCCACAGATACGCAGTATTTT